The clone carrying this TCR beta chain was seen once. Germline V gives CDR1 SNHLY, CDR2 FYNNEI. Trimming pared 6 bases from V and 0 bases from J, leaving 9 bases between. The CDR3 totals 14 residues. This record belongs to a study of blood T cell repertoires in COVID-19. Study at large: PBMCs, B-cell-depleted T cells, or T cells provided the cDNA or gDNA that made up the material.

The table came from immunoSEQ multiplex PCR; TCRdb's copy has only in-frame clones and leaves some out. The sample records a few hundred thousand clones, around four fifths being singletons. Input material: peripheral blood. The gene calls are TRBV2 and TRBJ2-1; maybe TRBD2 (5 bases). The clonotype was recovered from a man in his sixties with acute or convalescent COVID-19. The CDR3 loop reads CASRTGSSYNEQFF. The DNA of the CDR3 is TGTGCCAGCAGAACGGGAAGCTCCTACAATGAGCAGTTCTTC. The variable domain in full, with the rest retrieved from reference TRBV2 and TRBJ2-1, is EPEVTQTPSHQVTQMGQEVILRCVPISNHLYFYWYRQILGQKVEFLVSFYNNEISEKSEIFDDQFSVERPDGSNFTLKIRSTKLEDSAMYFCASRTGSSYNEQFFGPGTRLTVL.